The source of this TCR beta chain is a study of CD8+ T cells in alopecia areata. About this clone itself: Its specificity is not known.

The germline V gene encodes CDR1 SGHTA and CDR2 FQGNSA. The CDR3 loop spans 16 amino acids. After removal of 5 bases from V and 4 bases from J, the junction contained 6 bases not matched to a gene. General study points: Especially in alopecia totalis/universalis, lesional scalp showed greater clonality than normal scalp did. Expanded CD8+ clones among the top 100, and scalp clonality, were significantly decreased by tofacitinib.

TCR sequencing used cDNA made by reverse transcription of extracted RNA. Generated by immunoSEQ multiplex PCR, the TCRdb table keeps only in-frame clones and is missing some. The sample shows over 150,000 clones, 55% to 70% of them seen only once. The treatment denotes: oral pan-JAK inhibitor, 5-10 mg twice daily. In alopecia areata patients, both lesional scalp punch biopsies and peripheral blood were collected. Isolation of CD4+ and CD8+ T cells from PBMCs was achieved by sorting. The sample here was CD4+ T cells sorted from blood, taken at week 4, from a patient treated with tofacitinib. This TCR derives from a human donor with alopecia areata. The V and J genes are TRBV7-2 and TRBJ2-6; the match to TRBD1 covers 9 bases. DNA of the CDR3: TGTGCCAGCAGCCCGCGGACAGGGGACGGGGCCAACGTCCTGACTTTC. This translates into CASSPRTGDGANVLTF.